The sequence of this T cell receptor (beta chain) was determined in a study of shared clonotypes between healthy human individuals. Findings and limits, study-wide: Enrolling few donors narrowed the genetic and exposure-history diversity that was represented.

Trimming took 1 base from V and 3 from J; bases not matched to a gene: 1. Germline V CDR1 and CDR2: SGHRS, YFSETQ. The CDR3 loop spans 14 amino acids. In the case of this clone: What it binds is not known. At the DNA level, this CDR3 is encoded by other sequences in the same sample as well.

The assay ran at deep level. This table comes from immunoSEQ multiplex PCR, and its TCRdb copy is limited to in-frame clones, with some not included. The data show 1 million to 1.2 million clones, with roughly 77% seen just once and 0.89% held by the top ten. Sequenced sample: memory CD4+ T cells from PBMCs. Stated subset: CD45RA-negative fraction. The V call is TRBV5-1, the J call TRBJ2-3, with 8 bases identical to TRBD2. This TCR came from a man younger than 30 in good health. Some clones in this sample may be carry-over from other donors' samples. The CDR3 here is CASSLTSGTDTQYF. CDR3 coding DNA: TGCGCCAGCAGCTTGACTAGCGGTACAGATACGCAGTATTTT.